This TCR beta chain comes out of a study of T-cell reconstitution after alpha-beta-depleted transplantation in children. Trimming cost V 5 bases and J 4 bases, with 17 bases left between them. The CDR3 spans 15 residues. Germline assignment: CDR1 SEHNR and CDR2 FQNEAQ (reference sequence). Study-level points and caveats: One year post-transplant, T-cell counts and diversity were largely derived from T cells produced anew. Surviving recipient T cells and thymic progenitors produced the high day-60 TCRbeta diversity seen in some patients. Approximately two months post-transplant, alpha-beta T cells reportedly originated from several hundred expanded graft clones.

The sample holds many counts of this clonotype. What it binds is not known. The authors prepared the TCRbeta library with unique molecular identifiers. TCRdb processed the PCR reads anew with MiXCR; each CDR3 protein has one entry. The data contain about 32,000 distinct CDR3 sequences, under 6.5% of them singletons. The receptor was isolated from a child in the first two years of life who had a stem cell transplant for acute myeloid leukemia, so the T cells may come from the graft donor. The chain joins TRBV7-9 to TRBJ2-5, with unresolved D. Sequences were derived from peripheral blood, sampled 60 days after TCRalphabeta/CD19-depleted stem cell transplant. CDR3 in amino acids: CASSPEAVFVETQYF. Written as DNA, the CDR3 is TGTGCCAGCAGCCCGGAAGCCGTCTTCGTAGAGACCCAGTACTTC.